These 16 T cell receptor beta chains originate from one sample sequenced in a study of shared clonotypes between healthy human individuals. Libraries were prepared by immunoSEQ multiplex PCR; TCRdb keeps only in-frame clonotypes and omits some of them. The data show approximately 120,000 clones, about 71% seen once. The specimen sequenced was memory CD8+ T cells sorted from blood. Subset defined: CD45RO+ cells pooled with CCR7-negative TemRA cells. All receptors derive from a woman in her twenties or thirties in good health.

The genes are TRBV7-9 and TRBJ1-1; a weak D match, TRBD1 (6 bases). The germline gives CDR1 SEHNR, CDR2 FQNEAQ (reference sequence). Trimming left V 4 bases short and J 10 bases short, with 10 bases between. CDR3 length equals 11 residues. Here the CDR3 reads CASSSQGRAFF. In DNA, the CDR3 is TGTGCCAGCAGCTCACAGGGTCGAGCTTTCTTT.

The CDR3 protein is CASSSKTLTGFVSGANVLTF. The CDR3 DNA reads TGTGCCAGCAGTTCAAAAACCCTGACAGGGTTTGTCTCTGGGGCCAACGTCCTGACTTTC. This chain links TRBV28 with TRBJ2-6, with TRBD1 identical over 7 bases. The CDR3 extends over 20 amino acids. CDR1 is MDHEN, CDR2 SYDVKM, per germline. The V segment lost 4 bases and the J segment 0 bases; nucleotides outside the gene matches: 15. The entire variable domain, with the rest obtained from reference TRBV28 and TRBJ2-6, is as follows: DVKVTQSSRYLVKRTGEKVFLECVQDMDHENMFWYRQDPGLGLRLIYFSYDVKMKEKGDIPEGYSVSREKKERFSLILESASTNQTSMYLCASSSKTLTGFVSGANVLTFGAGSRLTVL.

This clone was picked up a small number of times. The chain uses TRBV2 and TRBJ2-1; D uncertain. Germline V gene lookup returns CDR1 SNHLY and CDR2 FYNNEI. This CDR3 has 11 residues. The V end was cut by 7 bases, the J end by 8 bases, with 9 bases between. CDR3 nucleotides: TGTGCCAGCAAGTTTACCGATGAGCAGTTCTTC. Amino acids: CASKFTDEQFF.

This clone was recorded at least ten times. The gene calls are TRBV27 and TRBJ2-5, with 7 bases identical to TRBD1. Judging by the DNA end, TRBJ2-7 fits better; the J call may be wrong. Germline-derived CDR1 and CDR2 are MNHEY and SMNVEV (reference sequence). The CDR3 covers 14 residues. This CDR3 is CASSLPGQTYEQYF. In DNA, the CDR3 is TGTGCCAGCAGCTTACCGGGACAGACCTACGAGCAGTACTTC.

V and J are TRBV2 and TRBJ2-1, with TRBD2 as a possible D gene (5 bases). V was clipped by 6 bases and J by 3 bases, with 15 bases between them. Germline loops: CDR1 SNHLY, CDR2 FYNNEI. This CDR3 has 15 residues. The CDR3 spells CASRAREARYNEQFF. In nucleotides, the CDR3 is TGTGCCAGCAGGGCCCGGGAAGCCCGCTACAATGAGCAGTTCTTC.

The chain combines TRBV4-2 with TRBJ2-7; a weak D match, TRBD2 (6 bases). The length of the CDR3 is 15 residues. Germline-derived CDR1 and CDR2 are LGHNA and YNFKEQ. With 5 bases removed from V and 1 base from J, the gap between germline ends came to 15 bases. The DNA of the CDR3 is TGTGCCAGCAGCTTAGCGGCGAGCGGTTCCTACGAGCAGTACTTC. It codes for CASSLAASGSYEQYF.

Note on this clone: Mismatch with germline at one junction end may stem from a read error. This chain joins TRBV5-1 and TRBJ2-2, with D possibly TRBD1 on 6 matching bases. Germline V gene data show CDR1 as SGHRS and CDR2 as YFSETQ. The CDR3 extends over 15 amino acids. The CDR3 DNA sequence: TGCGCCAGCAGCTTGGCGCAGGGGAACAACGGGGAGCTGTTTTTT. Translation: CASSLAQGNNGELFF.

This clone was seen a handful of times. The CDR3 region is CASSIALGSEAFF. In DNA form, the CDR3 reads TGTGCCAGTAGTATAGCCTTGGGGTCTGAAGCTTTCTTT. The chain combines TRBV19 with TRBJ1-1; D unclear. This CDR3 is built from 13 residues. Germline V gene lookup returns CDR1 LNHDA and CDR2 SQIVND (reference sequence). Trimming left V 1 base short and J 6 bases short, with 9 bases between.

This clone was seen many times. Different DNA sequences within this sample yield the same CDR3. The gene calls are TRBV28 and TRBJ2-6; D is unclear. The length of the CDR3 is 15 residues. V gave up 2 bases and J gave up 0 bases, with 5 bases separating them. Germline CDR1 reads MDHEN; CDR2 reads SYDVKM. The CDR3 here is CASSLMDSGANVLTF. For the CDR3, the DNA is TGTGCCAGCAGTTTAATGGACTCTGGGGCCAACGTCCTGACTTTC.

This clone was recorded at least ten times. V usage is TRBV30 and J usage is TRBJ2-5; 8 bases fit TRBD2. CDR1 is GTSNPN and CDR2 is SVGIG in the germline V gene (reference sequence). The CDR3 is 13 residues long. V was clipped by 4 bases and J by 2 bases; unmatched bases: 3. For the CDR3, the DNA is TGTGCCTGGACGACGGGAGGGCAAGAGACCCAGTACTTC. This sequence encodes CAWTTGGQETQYF.

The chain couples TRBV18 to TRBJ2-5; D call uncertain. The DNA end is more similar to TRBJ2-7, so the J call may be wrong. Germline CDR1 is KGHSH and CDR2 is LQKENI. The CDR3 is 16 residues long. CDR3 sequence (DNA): TGTGCCAGCTCACCACTTTTAGGACCAAGCTCCTACGAGCAGTACTTC. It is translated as CASSPLLGPSSYEQYF.

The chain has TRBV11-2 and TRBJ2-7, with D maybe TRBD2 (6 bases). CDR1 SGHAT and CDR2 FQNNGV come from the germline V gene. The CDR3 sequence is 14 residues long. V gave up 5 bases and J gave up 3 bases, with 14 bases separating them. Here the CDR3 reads CASSRRAGLYEQYF. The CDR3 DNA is TGTGCCAGCAGCCGCAGGGCGGGGCTCTACGAGCAGTACTTC.

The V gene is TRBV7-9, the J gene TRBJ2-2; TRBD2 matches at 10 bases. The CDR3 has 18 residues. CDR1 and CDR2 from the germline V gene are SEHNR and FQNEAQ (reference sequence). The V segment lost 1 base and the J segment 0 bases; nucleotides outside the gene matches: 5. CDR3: CASSLGFSGRPNTGELFF. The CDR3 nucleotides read TGTGCCAGCAGCTTAGGGTTTAGCGGGAGGCCGAACACCGGGGAGCTGTTTTTT.

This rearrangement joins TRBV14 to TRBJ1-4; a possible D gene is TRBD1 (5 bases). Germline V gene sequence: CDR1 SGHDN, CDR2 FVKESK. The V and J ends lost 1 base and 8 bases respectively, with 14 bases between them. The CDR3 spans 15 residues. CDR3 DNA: TGTGCCAGCAGCCAAGGCCAAGGGGCCCACGAAAAACTGTTTTTT. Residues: CASSQGQGAHEKLFF.

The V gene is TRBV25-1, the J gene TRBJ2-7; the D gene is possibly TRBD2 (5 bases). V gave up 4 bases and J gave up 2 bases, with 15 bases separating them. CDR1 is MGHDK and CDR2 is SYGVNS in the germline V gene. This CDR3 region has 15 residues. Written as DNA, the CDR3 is TGTGCCAGCAGTGGGGTTGTGGGGAGTGCCTACGAGCAGTACTTC. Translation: CASSGVVGSAYEQYF.

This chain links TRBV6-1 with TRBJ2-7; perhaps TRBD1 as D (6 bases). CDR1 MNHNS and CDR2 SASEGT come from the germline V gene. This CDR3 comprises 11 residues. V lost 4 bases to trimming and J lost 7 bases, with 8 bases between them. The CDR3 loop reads CASSVTGEQYF. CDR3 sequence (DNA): TGTGCCAGCAGTGTTACAGGGGAGCAGTACTTC.